Here is one T cell receptor beta chain with its context. Its antigen remains unidentified. This CDR3 contains 14 residues. Per the germline V gene, CDR1 is LNHDA and CDR2 is SQIVND (reference sequence). Trimming took 9 bases from V and 0 from J; bases not matched to a gene: 5. This specimen belongs to a study of cytomegalovirus exposure and HLA in healthy donors. Study-wide points: Owing to their indistinguishability, certain V segments, notably TRBV6-2 and TRBV6-3, were excluded. Roughly even sequencing depth across donors was the assumption behind the presence/absence analyses.

Everyone who donated was a healthy bone marrow donor. With 60 Vbeta and 13 Jbeta primers, the PCR was carried out. Source study methods: A follow-up analysis tallied around 80 million unique TCR beta chains, roughly 11 million shared. Method: immunoSEQ multiplex PCR; TCRdb's copy keeps in-frame clones and lacks some. V and J calls and clone size are copied from that table; D and trimming were computed from the DNA. The repertoire holds about 94,000 clones, with approximately 78% as singletons. The chain is built from TRBV19 and TRBJ1-5, with 7 bases fitting TRBD1. Sample: PBMCs. This TCR derives from a woman aged 55-70 years in good health and CMV-seronegative. In DNA, the CDR3 is TGTGCCAGCAAGACAGGGATTAGCAATCAGCCCCAGCATTTT. Protein product: CASKTGISNQPQHF. Based on the CDR3 plus reference TRBV19 and TRBJ1-5, the full variable domain is DGGITQSPKYLFRKEGQNVTLSCEQNLNHDAMYWYRQDPGQGLRLIYYSQIVNDFQKGDIAEGYSVSREKKESFPLTVTSAQKNPTAFYLCASKTGISNQPQHFGDGTRLSIL.